This is a list of T cell receptor beta chains from one sample in a study of metastatic and nonmetastatic thyroid tumors. Using MiXCR, TCRdb re-called clones from the PCR reads. This sample has 13,000 or so clones, with 25% to 35% found just once. Input material: tumor tissue. Receptors originate from a female donor with papillary thyroid cancer or a benign thyroid nodule (not recorded which). Some clones in this sample may be carry-over from other donors' samples. CDR3s include the opening cysteine and the closing phenylalanine or tryptophan. Each record gives: J gene, D gene, clone size, CDR3 length, V gene, CDR3 DNA, CDR3 protein. D genes are given only for firm matches. Clone size is not always given. Where it is, it says once, few, many or a class for expanded clones.

TRBJ1-1	.	.	13	TRBV18	TGTGCCAGCTCACGAGAGGCAGGGAATGAAGCTTTCTTT	CASSREAGNEAFF
TRBJ1-2	TRBD1	few	14	TRBV19	TGTGCCAGTACCCCGACAGGGGTCCGGTGGGGCTACACCTTC	CASTPTGVRWGYTF
TRBJ2-7	.	.	15	TRBV7-2	TGTGCCAGCAGCGTCAATCAGGGTAATCCCTACGAGCAGTACTTC	CASSVNQGNPYEQYF
TRBJ2-1	.	medium-sized	15	TRBV9	TGTGCCAGCAGCGTAGCTTTTGGCTCTTACAATGAGCAGTTCTTC	CASSVAFGSYNEQFF
TRBJ2-7	TRBD2	few	17	TRBV27	TGTGCCAGCAGTTTATACCCTGGACTAGCGGGAGTGAACGAGCAGTACTTC	CASSLYPGLAGVNEQYF
TRBJ2-1	.	many	13	TRBV7-3	TGTGCCAGCAGTCGAAGGGGGTACAATGAGCAGTTCTTC	CASSRRGYNEQFF
TRBJ1-5	.	medium-sized	9	TRBV20-1	TGCAGTGCTAATCAGCCCCAGCATTTT	CSANQPQHF
TRBJ2-3	.	few	12	TRBV30	TGTGCCTGGACCCCGGGCACAGATACGCAGTATTTT	CAWTPGTDTQYF
TRBJ2-7	.	.	11	TRBV5-1	TGCGCCAGCAGCTTCGGTGGCGAGCACTATTTC	CASSFGGEHYF
TRBJ2-7	.	few	13	TRBV28	TGTGCCAGCAGTTTTGGACACCCCTACGAGCAGTACTTC	CASSFGHPYEQYF
TRBJ2-7	TRBD1	many	14	TRBV12-5	TGTGCTAGTGGCCCACAGGGGAAGTACTACGAGCAGTACTTC	CASGPQGKYYEQYF
TRBJ2-1	.	few	11	TRBV27	TGTGCCAGCATGCGGGCCGGTCGGCAGTTCTTC	CASMRAGRQFF
TRBJ1-6	.	medium-sized	13	TRBV30	TGTGCCTGGAGCGAGAATTGGAATTCACCCCTCCACTTT	CAWSENWNSPLHF
TRBJ2-5	.	once	16	TRBV11-2	TGTGCCAGCGGCCGTACAAAGAAAGGGGGGAGTGAGACCCAGTACTTC	CASGRTKKGGSETQYF
TRBJ2-5	.	few	14	TRBV6-1	TGTGCCAGCAGTGAAAGTATAAACGGAGAGACCCAGTACTTC	CASSESINGETQYF
TRBJ1-1	.	few	13	TRBV6-5	TGTGCCAGCAGTTACAACCCGAACACTGAAGCTTTCTTT	CASSYNPNTEAFF
TRBJ2-1	.	many	16	TRBV12-3/TRBV12-4	TGTGCCAGCAGTCCTGACGGGGGAGCGGGTGAAAATGAGCAGTTCTTC	CASSPDGGAGENEQFF
TRBJ2-2	.	.	15	TRBV11-3	TGTGCCAGCAGCTTAGAGGGCTGGACGGTCGGGGAGCTGTTTTTT	CASSLEGWTVGELFF
TRBJ2-3	.	many	13	TRBV29-1	TGCAGCGTTCGGGATTCCAAGTCAGATACGCAGTATTTT	CSVRDSKSDTQYF
TRBJ1-2	.	.	14	TRBV6-2/TRBV6-3	TGTGCCAGCAGACCGACTGATGGTTACTATGGCTACACCTTC	CASRPTDGYYGYTF
TRBJ1-1	.	medium-sized	13	TRBV5-1	TGCGCCAGCAGCCACCAGATGGGGACTGAAGCTTTCTTT	CASSHQMGTEAFF
TRBJ2-1	.	.	15	TRBV20-1	TGCAGTGCTATTGTCGGGATAAGGGGCTACAATGAGCAGTTCTTC	CSAIVGIRGYNEQFF
TRBJ2-7	.	.	15	TRBV6-2/TRBV6-3	TGTGCCAGCAGTTTAGATAGAGGGAACTTTTACGAGCAATACTTC	CASSLDRGNFYEQYF
TRBJ2-3	.	.	12	TRBV20-1	TGCAGTTCTACCGGTAGCACATATACGCAGTATTTT	CSSTGSTYTQYF
TRBJ1-5	TRBD1	many	14	TRBV2	TGTGCCAGCAGTGCGGACAGGGGCAATCAGCCCCAGCATTTT	CASSADRGNQPQHF
TRBJ2-1	TRBD2	.	15	TRBV11-2	TGTGCCACCTCTTTTTTCGGGAGGGCCCTCGATGAGCAGTTCTTC	CATSFFGRALDEQFF
TRBJ2-5	TRBD2	.	17	TRBV10-3	TGTGCCATCAGTGAATATAGACTAGCGGGAGAACGAGAGACCCAGTACTTC	CAISEYRLAGERETQYF
TRBJ2-7	TRBD2	few	14	TRBV6-1	TGTGCCAGCGCTCGGACTAGCCGGATGTACGAGCAGTACTTC	CASARTSRMYEQYF
TRBJ2-7	TRBD1	many	15	TRBV3-1	TGTGCCAGCAGCCGGACTGGGACAGGGGAGTACGAGCAGTACTTC	CASSRTGTGEYEQYF
TRBJ2-3	TRBD2	few	16	TRBV28	TGTGCCAGCAAGAACACGGGAGGGCCGGGCACAGATACGCAGTATTTT	CASKNTGGPGTDTQYF
TRBJ2-7	.	medium-sized	11	TRBV27	TGTGCCAGCAGTGTAGCGGAAGGCCATTACTTC	CASSVAEGHYF
TRBJ2-7	TRBD2	many	12	TRBV3-1	TGTGCCAGCCAAGCGGGAGTGCACGAGCAGTACTTC	CASQAGVHEQYF
TRBJ2-1	TRBD2	.	15	TRBV6-2/TRBV6-3	TGTGCCAGCAGTTACGGAGCGGGATCGTACAATGAGCAGTTCTTC	CASSYGAGSYNEQFF
TRBJ1-6	.	.	16	TRBV11-2	TGTGCCAGCAGCTTACAGGGTAGTTCCTATAATTCACCCCTCCACTTT	CASSLQGSSYNSPLHF
TRBJ2-6	TRBD1	many	16	TRBV18	TGTGCCAGCTCACCTCAGGGGGTCTCTGGGGCCAACGTCCTGACTTTC	CASSPQGVSGANVLTF
TRBJ2-7	TRBD1	.	13	TRBV3-1	TGTGCCAGCGGGCACAGGGGGGAGTACGAGCAGTACTTC	CASGHRGEYEQYF
TRBJ2-1	.	.	12	TRBV20-1	TGCAGTGCTAGAGATAAGCGGAATGAGCAGTTCTTC	CSARDKRNEQFF
TRBJ2-1	TRBD2	many	15	TRBV20-1	TGCAGTGTAGCCGTCCTAGCGGGCCTGTACAATGAGCAGTTCTTC	CSVAVLAGLYNEQFF
TRBJ1-6	.	many	15	TRBV28	TGTGCCAGCAGCCGCTTGGGGACATCTATATCACCCCTCCACTTT	CASSRLGTSISPLHF
TRBJ1-3	.	.	13	TRBV24-1	TGTGTCACCATTGATCCCCTCAGAAACACCATATATTTT	CVTIDPLRNTIYF